This entry concerns a single T cell receptor beta chain. The data are from a study of CD8+ T cells in alopecia areata. Reverse transcribed after extraction, RNA yielded cDNA as the sequencing template. TCRdb's copy holds only in-frame clones and misses some; the assay was immunoSEQ multiplex PCR. In the table there are approximately 200,000 clones, approximately 40% of which are singletons. Trimming pared 5 bases from V and 8 bases from J, leaving 15 bases between. The germline V gene encodes CDR1 GTSNPN and CDR2 SVGIG (reference sequence). The CDR3 contains 13 residues. The treatment here: oral pan-JAK inhibitor, 5-10 mg twice daily. The study team obtained lesional scalp punch biopsies and peripheral blood from alopecia areata patients.

The TCR comes from a human donor with alopecia areata. V and J are TRBV30 and TRBJ1-4, with D possibly being TRBD1 (5 bases). The sample in question was CD4+ T cells sorted from blood, obtained at approximately week 36, from a patient treated with tofacitinib. This chain's CDR3 is CAWASRVPEKLFF. CDR3 in DNA: TGTGCCTGGGCCTCCAGGGTACCCGAAAAACTGTTTTTT.